This T cell receptor (beta chain) was retrieved from a study of T cells after yellow fever vaccination. Study-wide background: SMART-Seq v4 Ultra Low Input prepared libraries from low-cell fractions. Study observations and caveats: Most primary-vaccination clones recurred post-booster (roughly 96% CD4, 85% to 90% CD8). There was a small share of clonotypes that showed up in both the CD4 and CD8 compartments.

TCRdb called the 5' RACE reads again in MiXCR, with one record for every CDR3 protein. Of 200,000 to 300,000 distinct CDR3 sequences listed, roughly 3.5% are singletons. With respect to this clonotype: Its specificity is unknown.

V lost 4 bases to trimming and J lost 2 bases; unmatched junction nucleotides: 3. The CDR3 runs 13 residues. Per germline, CDR1 GTSNPN and CDR2 SVGIG (reference sequence). The sequence was collected from a man aged 18 to 35 who received the YFV17D yellow fever vaccine. V gene TRBV30 combines with J gene TRBJ2-3; 7 nucleotides line up with TRBD2. This sample comprised PBMCs, obtained 15 days after the yellow fever booster vaccination. Here the CDR3 reads CAWTSGLTDTQYF. The CDR3 DNA follows: TGTGCCTGGACTAGCGGCCTCACAGATACGCAGTATTTT. Full variable domain (rest looked up from reference TRBV30 and TRBJ2-3): SQTIHQWPATLVQPVGSPLSLECTVEGTSNPNLYWYRQAAGRGLQLLFYSVGIGQISSEVPQNLSASRPQDRQFILSSKKLLLSDSGFYLCAWTSGLTDTQYFGPGTRLTVL.